One and the same sample provided the 28 T cell receptor beta chains below, sequenced in a study of T cell responses to AZD1222 COVID-19 vaccine. TCRdb keeps only in-frame clones here, not all; method: immunoSEQ multiplex PCR. This table has 90,000 to 120,000 clones, 75% to 90% appearing once. The sample in question was peripheral blood, obtained on day 0 of AZD1222 vaccination. These receptors were collected from an adult in good health.

This sequence joins TRBV11-1 and TRBJ2-1; TRBD1 matches 7 bases. Germline CDR1 reads SGHAT; CDR2 reads FQDESV (reference sequence). Trimming at V came to 5 bases and at J to 2 bases, leaving 6 bases not matched to a gene. The CDR3 consists of 15 residues. CDR3 nucleotide sequence: TGTGCCAGCAGCGCTAACAGGGGTCCCTACAATGAGCAGTTCTTC. Its protein is CASSANRGPYNEQFF.

This chain connects TRBV27 to TRBJ2-3; D unclear. This CDR3 spans 13 amino acids. Germline V CDR1 and CDR2: MNHEY, SMNVEV (reference sequence). Trimming shortened V by 1 base and J by 3 bases, and 5 bases separated the two germline ends. The CDR3 loop reads CASSLLATDTQYF. The CDR3 DNA is TGTGCCAGCAGTTTATTGGCAACAGATACGCAGTATTTT.

The V and J genes are TRBV9 and TRBJ1-3; TRBD1 aligns across 8 bases. J was trimmed by 0 bases and V by 7 bases; bases with no gene match: 3. The CDR3 is made up of 14 amino acids. Germline V gene lookup returns CDR1 SGDLS and CDR2 YYNGEE. CDR3 protein: CASGQGGSGNTIYF. The CDR3 DNA sequence: TGTGCCAGCGGACAGGGCGGCTCTGGAAACACCATATATTTT.

The chain employs TRBV7-2 and TRBJ2-7; D unresolved. Germline CDR1 reads SGHTA; CDR2 reads FQGNSA. The CDR3 extends over 15 amino acids. V dropped 1 base and J dropped 2 bases, with 12 bases sitting between them. The CDR3 protein is CASSLGQTPAYEQYF. The CDR3 nucleotides are TGTGCCAGCAGCTTAGGCCAGACACCAGCCTACGAGCAGTACTTC.

The chain has TRBV12-5 and TRBJ2-1; 13 bases are shared with TRBD2. The ends lost 1 base at V and 9 bases at J; junction bases unmatched: 9. The V gene's germline CDR1 is LGHNT and CDR2 FRNRAP. The CDR3 loop spans 17 amino acids. The CDR3 bases are TGTGCTAGTGGTTTGGGAGGACTAGCGGGAGTAGGGGGTGAGCAGTTCTTC. This codes for CASGLGGLAGVGGEQFF.

The chain has TRBV10-1 and TRBJ2-3; the match to TRBD2 covers 12 bases. Per the germline V gene, CDR1 is WNHNN and CDR2 is SYGVQD (reference sequence). This CDR3 spans 15 amino acids. V gave up 1 base and J gave up 11 bases; unmatched junction bases: 7. The CDR3, as DNA: TGCGCCAGCAGTGAGTTTCCTAGCGGGAGGGTTGGGCAGTATTTT. This gives the protein CASSEFPSGRVGQYF.

V and J are TRBV4-3 and TRBJ2-1, with D hard to call. V was cut by 1 base and J by 4 bases, with 8 bases left in between. Germline V gene data show CDR1 as LGHNA and CDR2 as YSLEER. The length of the CDR3 is 14 residues. CDR3 protein: CASSQGVQYNEQFF. As DNA, the CDR3 is TGCGCCAGCAGCCAAGGGGTTCAATACAATGAGCAGTTCTTC.

V gene TRBV19 combines with J gene TRBJ1-2; D gene uncertain. Deletions cut 10 bases from V and 8 bases from J, with 17 bases between. This CDR3 is built from 12 residues. CDR1 and CDR2 (germline): LNHDA, SQIVND (reference sequence). The CDR3 sequence is CATRGSVWGYTF. The CDR3 coding sequence is TGTGCCACCCGGGGTAGCGTGTGGGGCTACACCTTC. Looking up the rest from reference TRBV19 and TRBJ1-2 gives the full variable domain: DGGITQSPKYLFRKEGQNVTLSCEQNLNHDAMYWYRQDPGQGLRLIYYSQIVNDFQKGDIAEGYSVSREKKESFPLTVTSAQKNPTAFYLCATRGSVWGYTFGSGTRLTVV.

The J gene is TRBJ1-1, the V gene TRBV7-2; 7 bases agree with TRBD1. Unmatched junction bases numbered 7, after V lost 5 bases and J lost 1 base. The germline V gene encodes CDR1 SGHTA and CDR2 FQGNSA. The CDR3 runs 15 residues. The CDR3 sequence is CASSITRDRNTEAFF. CDR3 bases: TGTGCCAGCAGCATAACCCGGGACAGGAACACTGAAGCTTTCTTT.

The V and J genes are TRBV29-1 and TRBJ1-1, with a tentative D call TRBD1 (6 bases). CDR1 is SQVTM and CDR2 is ANQGSEA in the germline V gene. This CDR3 has 12 amino acids. The V end was cut by 7 bases, the J end by 4 bases, with 13 bases between. The CDR3 DNA reads as TGCAGCGGCCAACAGGGCATCACTGAAGCTTTCTTT. Protein sequence: CSGQQGITEAFF.

J is TRBJ1-4 and V is TRBV7-2; no reliable D call. This CDR3 is built from 15 residues. Trimming left V 0 bases short and J 3 bases short, with 8 bases between. In germline, CDR1 is SGHTA, CDR2 FQGNSA. The CDR3 region is CASSLAGGSNEKLFF. The DNA of the CDR3 is TGTGCCAGCAGCTTAGCTGGCGGCTCTAATGAAAAACTGTTTTTT.

The chain couples TRBV27 to TRBJ2-3; 7 bases align to TRBD1. This CDR3 region has 15 residues. Germline assignment: CDR1 MNHEY and CDR2 SMNVEV (reference sequence). The trim removed 5 bases at V and 13 bases at J, leaving 18 bases unmatched. The CDR3: CASSPRRDSLPAKYF. CDR3 bases: TGTGCCAGCAGTCCCCGAAGGGACAGCCTCCCCGCAAAGTATTTT.

The rearrangement uses TRBV30 and TRBJ1-5; TRBD1 aligns across 8 bases. Losses at the gene ends were 2 bases for V and 2 bases for J; bases not matched to a gene: 17. This CDR3 has 19 amino acids. Germline V gene data show CDR1 as GTSNPN and CDR2 as SVGIG (reference sequence). The CDR3 sequence: CAWSYRWAKDRDGNQPQHF. The CDR3 DNA reads as TGTGCCTGGAGTTATCGCTGGGCCAAGGACAGGGACGGCAATCAGCCCCAGCATTTT.

V gene TRBV28 combines with J gene TRBJ1-5; tentatively, D is TRBD1 (5 bases). The CDR3 contains 12 residues. The germline CDR1 and CDR2 sequences are MDHEN and SYDVKM. V was cut by 5 bases and J by 4 bases, with 6 bases left in between. As DNA, the CDR3 is TGTGCCAGCAGTAAGGGGAATCAGCCCCAGCATTTT. It yields the protein CASSKGNQPQHF.

V is TRBV5-1 and J is TRBJ1-2, with D possibly being TRBD1 (6 bases). The CDR3 has 14 amino acids. The germline CDR1 and CDR2 sequences are SGHRS and YFSETQ. Between the trimmed V and J ends, which lost 2 bases and 8 bases, there was a span of 16 bases. The CDR3 protein is CASSLDSRGRGYTF. In nucleotides, the CDR3 is TGCGCCAGCAGCTTAGACAGCAGGGGAAGAGGCTACACCTTC.

The chain links TRBV6-2 or TRBV6-3 to TRBJ1-2; 7 bases agree with TRBD1. V trimming: 6 bases; J trimming: 8 bases; junction bases outside the gene matches: 18. Germline CDR1 reads MNHEY; CDR2 reads SVGEGT. The CDR3 consists of 16 residues. The CDR3 loop is CASSLLGQEKPAGYTF. CDR3 DNA: TGTGCCAGCAGCCTTCTCGGACAGGAAAAACCCGCCGGCTACACCTTC.

This sequence joins TRBV6-1 and TRBJ2-7; D is ambiguous. V was shortened by 1 base and J by 1 base, with 8 bases between the two germline ends. CDR1 is MNHNS and CDR2 is SASEGT in the germline V gene. The length of the CDR3 is 14 residues. The DNA for the CDR3 is TGTGCCAGCAGTGAAGGTTGGTCTTCCTACGAGCAGTACTTC. Translated, it gives CASSEGWSSYEQYF.

CDR3 DNA sequence: TGTGCCAGCAGTTACAGCGGACTAGTAATGAACGGGGAGCTGTTTTTT. This gives the protein CASSYSGLVMNGELFF. The chain uses TRBV6-5 and TRBJ2-2, with 7 bases identical to TRBD2. V was clipped by 2 bases and J by 7 bases; unmatched bases: 10. The germline gives CDR1 MNHEY, CDR2 SVGAGI. This CDR3 spans 16 amino acids.

The rearrangement joins TRBV10-1 to TRBJ2-3, with a possible D match to TRBD2 (5 bases). The V gene lost 6 bases and the J gene lost 2 bases, with 12 bases spanning the gap. This CDR3 spans 14 amino acids. The germline gives CDR1 WNHNN, CDR2 SYGVQD (reference sequence). The CDR3 is CASSRGLYTDTQYF. Here the CDR3 DNA reads TGCGCCAGCAGCCGCGGACTCTACACAGATACGCAGTATTTT.

The V and J genes are TRBV4-1 and TRBJ1-1; D gene uncertain. Trimming removed 1 base at V and 5 bases at J, with 11 bases between. The CDR3 is 14 residues long. Germline V CDR1 and CDR2: MGHRA, YSYEKL. In DNA, the CDR3 is TGCGCCAGCAGCCAAGGTGGCGGAAAGACTGAAGCTTTCTTT. Amino acid sequence: CASSQGGGKTEAFF.

This clone was detected a few times. V gene TRBV18 combines with J gene TRBJ2-7, with TRBD1 as a possible D gene (6 bases). CDR1 and CDR2 from the germline V gene are KGHSH and LQKENI. CDR3 length: 14 amino acids. V was pared by 3 bases and J by 3 bases, with 12 bases between. The CDR3 nucleotides are TGTGCCAGCTCACCCTCCAGGGACAACTACGAGCAGTACTTC. Translation gives CASSPSRDNYEQYF.

V and J are TRBV24-1 and TRBJ2-1; 8 positions match TRBD2. Trimming at V came to 4 bases and at J to 10 bases, leaving 17 bases not matched to a gene. Per the germline V gene, CDR1 is KGHDR and CDR2 is SFDVKD. The CDR3 spans 17 residues. In DNA form, the CDR3 reads TGTGCCACCAGTGACCGGGGGGGAGAGCAACACCGGCGGGAGCAGTTCTTC. It translates to CATSDRGGEQHRREQFF.

The chain carries TRBV6-5 and TRBJ2-7; D is perhaps TRBD1 (5 bases). CDR1 and CDR2 (germline): MNHEY, SVGAGI. Trimming stripped 5 bases from V and 6 bases from J, with 11 bases between. The CDR3 contains 12 residues. The CDR3 nucleotides read TGTGCCAGCAGTAGCCCTGGGGCCGAGCAGTACTTC. As protein: CASSSPGAEQYF.

V gene TRBV20-1 combines with J gene TRBJ1-1; D remains unclear. The V gene lost 7 bases and the J gene lost 2 bases, with 8 bases spanning the gap. The CDR3 is 11 residues long. Germline V gene sequence: CDR1 DFQATT, CDR2 SNEGSKA (reference sequence). CDR3 loop: CSVGGNTEAFF. The CDR3 nucleotides are TGCAGTGTTGGAGGAAACACTGAAGCTTTCTTT.

The J gene is TRBJ1-2, the V gene TRBV4-1, with a possible D match to TRBD1 (6 bases). The CDR3 spans 14 residues. Trimming shortened V by 8 bases and J by 0 bases, and 13 bases separated the two germline ends. The V gene's germline CDR1 is MGHRA and CDR2 YSYEKL. The chain's CDR3 is CASGGTNPNYGYTF. The CDR3 nucleotides read TGCGCCAGCGGGGGGACAAATCCTAACTATGGCTACACCTTC.

The chain is built from TRBV5-1 and TRBJ2-7, with D unresolved. Trimming removed 7 bases from V and 2 bases from J, with 16 bases in between. CDR3 length: 14 residues. Germline V gives CDR1 SGHRS, CDR2 YFSETQ. The CDR3 DNA reads as TGCGCCAGCTTTTGGACGGAAACTCCCTACGAGCAGTACTTC. This gives the protein CASFWTETPYEQYF. Together with reference TRBV5-1 and TRBJ2-7, the CDR3 gives the full variable domain: KAGVTQTPRYLIKTRGQQVTLSCSPISGHRSVSWYQQTPGQGLQFLFEYFSETQRNKGNFPGRFSGRQFSNSRSEMNVSTLELGDSALYLCASFWTETPYEQYFGPGTRLTVT.

The chain joins TRBV4-2 to TRBJ2-3; possibly TRBD2 for D (6 bases). Germline V gene lookup returns CDR1 LGHNA and CDR2 YNFKEQ. V was trimmed by 2 bases and J by 0 bases, leaving 9 bases between them. CDR3 length: 15 residues. The CDR3 bases are TGTGCCAGCAGCCAAAAGCTAGCGAGCACAGATACGCAGTATTTT. Translated: CASSQKLASTDTQYF.

This chain joins TRBV19 and TRBJ1-4; TRBD1 matches at 7 bases. There are 17 residues in the CDR3. Germline V CDR1 and CDR2: LNHDA, SQIVND (reference sequence). Unmatched junction bases numbered 17, after V lost 6 bases and J lost 7 bases. The CDR3 here is CASSAPRQGVGGEKLFF. The CDR3 DNA follows: TGTGCCAGTAGCGCCCCCCGACAGGGTGTGGGGGGTGAAAAACTGTTTTTT.